A selection of T cell receptor beta chains follows, all from one sample in a study of blood T cell repertoires in COVID-19. Here immunoSEQ multiplex PCR was the method, and the copy in TCRdb shows in-frame clones only, minus some. The table records about 140,000 clones, 84% of them present only once. The sequenced sample consisted of peripheral blood. Receptors were obtained from a man aged 25 to 40 with COVID-19, enrolled during active disease. Both conserved end residues are part of each CDR3. Fields, in order: D gene, J gene, V gene, clone size, CDR3 DNA, CDR3 protein. A D gene is named only where the DNA matches it firmly. Where a row states a size, it is once, few, many or the class of an expanded clone; other rows omit it.

TRBD1,TRBJ1-4,TRBV2,-,TGTGCCAGCAGTGCAACAGGGGGAACTAATGAAAAACTGTTTTTT,CASSATGGTNEKLFF
-,TRBJ1-1,TRBV27,-,TGTGCCAGCAGTTTATCATCGGGGTGGAACACTGAAGCTTTCTTT,CASSLSSGWNTEAFF
TRBD2,TRBJ2-5,TRBV5-1,-,TGCGCCAGCAGCTCGGAAGCGGGAGATTGGGGGACCCAGTACTTC,CASSSEAGDWGTQYF
-,TRBJ1-2,TRBV27,-,TGTGCCAGCAGTTTAGGGACGGGACACCTAATTAACTATGGCTACACCTTC,CASSLGTGHLINYGYTF
TRBD1,TRBJ2-3,TRBV6-5,-,TGTGCCAGCAGTTTGGGACAGGTCACAGATACGCAGTATTTT,CASSLGQVTDTQYF
TRBD1,TRBJ1-6,TRBV28,-,TGTGCCAGCAGGCCGCTGGGACAGGGGAATTCACCCCTCCACTTT,CASRPLGQGNSPLHF
-,TRBJ1-2,TRBV7-2,-,TGTGCCAGCAGCCCCAACCTAAACTATGGCTACACCTTC,CASSPNLNYGYTF
-,TRBJ2-7,TRBV27,-,TGTGCCAGCAGTACCTCGTTGGGGGCAGCCTACGAGCAGTACTTC,CASSTSLGAAYEQYF
TRBD2,TRBJ2-1,TRBV4-3,-,TGCGCCAGCAGCCAAGATACTGGCGGGAGAAGGAATGAGCAGTTCTTC,CASSQDTGGRRNEQFF
-,TRBJ2-7,TRBV28,-,TGTGCCAGCAGTCCCGACACCTACGAGCAGTACTTC,CASSPDTYEQYF
TRBD1,TRBJ1-5,TRBV12-3/TRBV12-4,-,TGTGCCAGCAGGGGACAGGGGAATCAGCCCCAGCATTTT,CASRGQGNQPQHF
TRBD2,TRBJ2-4,TRBV25-1,-,TGTGCCAGCAGTGACCCACCCGCCGGGACTAGCTCAGACATTCAGTACTTC,CASSDPPAGTSSDIQYF
TRBD2,TRBJ2-1,TRBV29-1,-,TGCAGCGTTGAAGGGTGGGCGGGAGGTCACAATGAGCAGTTCTTC,CSVEGWAGGHNEQFF
TRBD1,TRBJ2-2,TRBV10-3,few,TGTGCCATCACAACTCCCGGACAGGGCCACGGGGAGCTGTTTTTT,CAITTPGQGHGELFF
TRBD2,TRBJ2-7,TRBV29-1,-,TGCAGCGTTCAACTAGCGGGGTCCTACGAGCAGTACTTC,CSVQLAGSYEQYF
-,TRBJ1-2,TRBV6-1,-,TGTGCCAGCAGTGAAGGGAGGGGGGGGGCGGCATATGGCTACACCTTC,CASSEGRGGAAYGYTF
TRBD1,TRBJ1-6,TRBV6-6,-,TGTGCCAGCAGTTGGGGGACAGGGAGGGATTCACCCCTCCACTTT,CASSWGTGRDSPLHF
-,TRBJ2-5,TRBV28,-,TGTGCCAGCAGTTCCGGATTTCGGGACACACAAGAGACCCAGTACTTC,CASSSGFRDTQETQYF
-,TRBJ2-5,TRBV7-9,-,TGTGCCAGCAGCTTAGACTCGGGAGTCCTGGGGGAGACCCAGTACTTC,CASSLDSGVLGETQYF
-,TRBJ2-3,TRBV5-1,-,TGCGCCAGCAGCTTGGGAGGGCCCGCAGATACGCAGTATTTT,CASSLGGPADTQYF
TRBD1,TRBJ1-6,TRBV6-5,-,TGTGCCAGCAGGTCGACAGGGCTTAGACCCCTCCACTTT,CASRSTGLRPLHF
-,TRBJ1-2,TRBV4-3,-,TGCGCCAGCAGCCAAGATTGGGGAGTGAACTATGGCTACACCTTC,CASSQDWGVNYGYTF
-,TRBJ2-3,TRBV6-5,few,TGTGCCAGCAGCTCCGGACTCCTTGATACGCAGTATTTT,CASSSGLLDTQYF
-,TRBJ2-1,TRBV21-1,-,TGTGCCAGCAGCAAAGAGGCGGGTTCATGGCAGTTCTTC,CASSKEAGSWQFF
-,TRBJ2-3,TRBV6-4,-,TGTGCCAGCAGTGGCGGGTTAGCCTCAGATACGCAGTATTTT,CASSGGLASDTQYF
-,TRBJ1-4,TRBV5-1,-,TGCGCCAGCAGCTTCGTAGCTAATGAAAAACTGTTTTTT,CASSFVANEKLFF
TRBD1,TRBJ1-6,TRBV5-4,-,TGTGCCAGCAGCTCACAGGGGGCCTCGGCTAATTCACCCCTCCACTTT,CASSSQGASANSPLHF
TRBD1,TRBJ2-3,TRBV10-1,-,TGCGCCAGCAGTGGGACAGGGGGTAGGGTAGCGGTCACAGATACGCAGTATTTT,CASSGTGGRVAVTDTQYF
TRBD1,TRBJ2-3,TRBV27,-,TGTGCCAGCAGTTTGGACAGGACGGAGGATACGCAGTATTTT,CASSLDRTEDTQYF
-,TRBJ1-1,TRBV28,-,TGTGCCAGCAGTTTAGGGGGCAGCCTCACTGAAGCTTTCTTT,CASSLGGSLTEAFF
TRBD1,TRBJ2-2,TRBV5-1,-,TGCGCCAGCAGCCGCGATACAGGGGGCCTAAAGACCGGGGAGCTGTTTTTT,CASSRDTGGLKTGELFF
-,TRBJ2-3,TRBV28,-,TGTGCCAGCAGTTTAGGGCAGTTAGATACGCAGTATTTT,CASSLGQLDTQYF
-,TRBJ2-3,TRBV4-1,-,TGCGCCAGCAGCCAGGCCGGACTCCCGGCGGATACGCAGTATTTT,CASSQAGLPADTQYF
-,TRBJ2-2,TRBV28,-,TGTGCCAGCAGCCCACCCCTAGCTGACACCGGGGAGCTGTTTTTT,CASSPPLADTGELFF
-,TRBJ1-3,TRBV6-2/TRBV6-3,-,TGTGCCAGCAGTAAACAGGACCGAAACACCATATATTTT,CASSKQDRNTIYF
TRBD1,TRBJ2-1,TRBV6-2/TRBV6-3,-,TGTGCCAGCAGTCGCCACAGGGGAAGTATCTACAATGAGCAGTTCTTC,CASSRHRGSIYNEQFF
-,TRBJ2-5,TRBV15,-,TGTGCCACCAGCACCCAGGGTAGGCAAGAGACCCAGTACTTC,CATSTQGRQETQYF
TRBD1,TRBJ2-7,TRBV27,-,TGTGCCAGCAGTTTACGGGACAGGCTGAACGAGCAGTACTTC,CASSLRDRLNEQYF
TRBD1,TRBJ1-2,TRBV24-1,-,TGTGCCACCAGTGATCAGGGACAGCATGGCTACACCTTC,CATSDQGQHGYTF
TRBD2,TRBJ2-7,TRBV10-3,-,TGTGCCATCAGTGACCTGGGACTAGCGGGCGGCTACGAGCAGTACTTC,CAISDLGLAGGYEQYF
TRBD2,TRBJ2-3,TRBV18,-,TGTGCCAGCTCCTTCCCTCTAGCGGGAGGATTCACAGATACGCAGTATTTT,CASSFPLAGGFTDTQYF
TRBD1,TRBJ1-1,TRBV10-2,-,TGCGCCAGCAGTCAGGACAGGGAGCACACTGAAGCTTTCTTT,CASSQDREHTEAFF
-,TRBJ1-5,TRBV12-3/TRBV12-4,-,TGTGCCAGCAGTTCTACCTTTTTTGAGCCCCAGCATTTT,CASSSTFFEPQHF
TRBD2,TRBJ2-7,TRBV7-2,-,TGTGCCAGCAGCTTTCCGGGACTAGGAGGATACGAGCAGTACTTC,CASSFPGLGGYEQYF
-,TRBJ2-6,TRBV2,-,TGTGCCAGCAGTCGCGAGGTCGGCGGGGCCAACGTCCTGACTTTC,CASSREVGGANVLTF
-,TRBJ2-2,TRBV6-5,-,TGTGCCAGCCGTAGGGAGACCGGGGAGCTGTTTTTT,CASRRETGELFF
TRBD2,TRBJ2-3,TRBV4-1,-,TGCGCCAGCAGCCAAGATGAGTGGGGCGGGAGGATGGATACGCAGTATTTT,CASSQDEWGGRMDTQYF
TRBD1,TRBJ1-3,TRBV7-2,-,TGTGCCAGCAGCCCCACAGGGGCGAGAGGAAACACCATATATTTT,CASSPTGARGNTIYF
-,TRBJ2-1,TRBV5-1,-,TGCGCCAGCAGCTTGCAAGCGGACTCCTACAATGAGCAGTTCTTC,CASSLQADSYNEQFF
TRBD1,TRBJ1-5,TRBV6-5,-,TGTGCCAGCAGTAGGGACAGGGAGGATCAGCCCCAGCATTTT,CASSRDREDQPQHF
TRBD1,TRBJ2-1,TRBV18,-,TGTGCCAGCTCACCACCGGCGGGACAGGGAACCTACAATGAGCAGTTCTTC,CASSPPAGQGTYNEQFF
-,TRBJ1-2,TRBV18,-,TGTGCCAGCTCACCGCAGGGGTCCTCTAACTATGGCTACACCTTC,CASSPQGSSNYGYTF
-,TRBJ1-1,TRBV18,-,TGTGCCAGCTCACCACGGACAGAGCGTGAAGCTTTCTTT,CASSPRTEREAFF
-,TRBJ2-3,TRBV20-1,-,TGCAGTGCTAGTGGGCGGGGAAGCACAGATACGCAGTATTTT,CSASGRGSTDTQYF
-,TRBJ1-3,TRBV29-1,few,TGCAGCGTTGACAGGGGAAACACCATATATTTT,CSVDRGNTIYF
-,TRBJ1-6,TRBV5-4,-,TGTGCCAGCAGCTACCCGGGGACAAATTCACCCCTCCACTTT,CASSYPGTNSPLHF
TRBD1,TRBJ1-5,TRBV6-4,medium-sized,TGTGCCAGCAGTGAGACAGGGGGCAATCAGCCCCAGCATTTT,CASSETGGNQPQHF
-,TRBJ1-2,TRBV19,-,TGTGCCAGTAGTCCCTCCCCCGGGAGGGTCTATGGCTACACCTTC,CASSPSPGRVYGYTF
-,TRBJ2-7,TRBV19,-,TGTGCCAGTAGTCCCCGGGGGGCGTACTCCTACGAGCAGTACTTC,CASSPRGAYSYEQYF